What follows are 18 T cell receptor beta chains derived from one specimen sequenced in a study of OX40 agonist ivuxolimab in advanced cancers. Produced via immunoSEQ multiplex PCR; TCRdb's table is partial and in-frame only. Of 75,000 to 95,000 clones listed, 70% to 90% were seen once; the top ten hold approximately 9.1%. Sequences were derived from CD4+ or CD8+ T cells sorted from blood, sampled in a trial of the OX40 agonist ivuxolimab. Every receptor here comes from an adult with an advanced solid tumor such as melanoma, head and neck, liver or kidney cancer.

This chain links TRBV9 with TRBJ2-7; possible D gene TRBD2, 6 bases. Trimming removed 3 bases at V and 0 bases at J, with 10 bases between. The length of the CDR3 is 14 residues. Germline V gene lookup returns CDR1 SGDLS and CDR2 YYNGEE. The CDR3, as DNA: TGTGCCAGCAGCGGCGGGACTTTCTCCTACGAGCAGTACTTC. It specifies CASSGGTFSYEQYF.

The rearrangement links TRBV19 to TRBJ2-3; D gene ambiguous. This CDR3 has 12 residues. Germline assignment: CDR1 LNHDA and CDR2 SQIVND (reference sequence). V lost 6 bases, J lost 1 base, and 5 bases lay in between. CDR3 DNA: TGTGCCAGTAGCGAACGCACAGATACGCAGTATTTT. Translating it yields CASSERTDTQYF.

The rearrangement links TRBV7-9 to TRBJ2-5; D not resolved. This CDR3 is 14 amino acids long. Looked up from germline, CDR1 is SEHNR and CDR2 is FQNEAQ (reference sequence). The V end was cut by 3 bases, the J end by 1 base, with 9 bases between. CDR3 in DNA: TGTGCCAGCAGCTTCGGCGGCAGCCAAGAGACCCAGTACTTC. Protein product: CASSFGGSQETQYF.

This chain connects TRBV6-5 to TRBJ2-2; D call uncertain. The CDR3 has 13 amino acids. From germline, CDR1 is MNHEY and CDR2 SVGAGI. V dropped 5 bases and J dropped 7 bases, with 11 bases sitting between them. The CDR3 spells CASSPRWDGELFF. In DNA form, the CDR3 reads TGTGCCAGCAGTCCTAGGTGGGACGGGGAGCTGTTTTTT.

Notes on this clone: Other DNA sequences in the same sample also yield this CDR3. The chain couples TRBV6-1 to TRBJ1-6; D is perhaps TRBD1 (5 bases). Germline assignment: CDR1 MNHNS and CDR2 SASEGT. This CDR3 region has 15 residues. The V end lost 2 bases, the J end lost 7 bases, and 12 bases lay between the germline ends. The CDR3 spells CASSELGQGNSPLHF. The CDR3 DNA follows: TGTGCCAGCAGTGAACTAGGGCAGGGAAATTCACCCCTCCACTTT.

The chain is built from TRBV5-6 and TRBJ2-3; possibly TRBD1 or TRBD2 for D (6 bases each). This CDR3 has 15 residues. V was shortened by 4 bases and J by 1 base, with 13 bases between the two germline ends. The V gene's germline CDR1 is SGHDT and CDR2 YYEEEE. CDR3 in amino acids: CASSRRGLGTDTQYF. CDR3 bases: TGTGCCAGCAGCCGCCGGGGGCTCGGCACAGATACGCAGTATTTT.

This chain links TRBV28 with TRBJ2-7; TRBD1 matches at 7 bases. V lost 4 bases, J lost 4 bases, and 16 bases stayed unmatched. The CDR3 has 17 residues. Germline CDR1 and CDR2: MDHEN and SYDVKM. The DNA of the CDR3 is TGTGCCAGCAGTTCTCCTTCATCTACAGGGGACCTTTACGAGCAGTACTTC. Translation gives CASSSPSSTGDLYEQYF.

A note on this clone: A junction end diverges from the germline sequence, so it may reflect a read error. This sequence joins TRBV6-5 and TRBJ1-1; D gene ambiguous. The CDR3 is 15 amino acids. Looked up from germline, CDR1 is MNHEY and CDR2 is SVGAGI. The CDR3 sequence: CANSYNADMNTEAFF. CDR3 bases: TGTGCCAACAGTTACAACGCAGATATGAACACTGAAGCTTTCTTT.

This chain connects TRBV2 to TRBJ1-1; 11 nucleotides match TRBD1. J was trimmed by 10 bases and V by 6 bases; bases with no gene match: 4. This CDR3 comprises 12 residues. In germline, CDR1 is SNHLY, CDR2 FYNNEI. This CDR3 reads CASRDRGPGAFF. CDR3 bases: TGTGCCAGCAGGGACAGGGGGCCCGGAGCTTTCTTT.

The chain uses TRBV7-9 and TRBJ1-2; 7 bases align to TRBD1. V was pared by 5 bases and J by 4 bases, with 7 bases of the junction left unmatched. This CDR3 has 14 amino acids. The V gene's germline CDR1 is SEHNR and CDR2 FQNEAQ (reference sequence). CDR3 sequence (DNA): TGTGCCAGCAGCCGTGGGACAGCCCTCTATGGCTACACCTTC. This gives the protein CASSRGTALYGYTF.

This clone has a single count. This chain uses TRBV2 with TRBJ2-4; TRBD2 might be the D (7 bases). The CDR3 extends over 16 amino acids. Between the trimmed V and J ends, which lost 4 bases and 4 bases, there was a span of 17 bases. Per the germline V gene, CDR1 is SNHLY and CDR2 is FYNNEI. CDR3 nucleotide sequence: TGTGCCAGCAGTGGCAATCAAGGGGGGGCTAAAAACATTCAGTACTTC. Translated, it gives CASSGNQGGAKNIQYF.

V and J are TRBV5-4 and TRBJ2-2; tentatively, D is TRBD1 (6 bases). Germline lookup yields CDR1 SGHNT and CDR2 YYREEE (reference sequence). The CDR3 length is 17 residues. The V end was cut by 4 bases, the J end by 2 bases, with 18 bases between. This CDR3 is CASSLRVAGANTGELFF. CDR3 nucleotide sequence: TGTGCCAGCAGCCTGAGAGTGGCAGGGGCCAACACCGGGGAGCTGTTTTTT.

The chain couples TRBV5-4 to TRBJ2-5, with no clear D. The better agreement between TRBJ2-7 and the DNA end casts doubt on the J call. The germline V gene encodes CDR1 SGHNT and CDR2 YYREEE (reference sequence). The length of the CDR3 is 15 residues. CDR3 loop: CASSLDPAAYYEQYF. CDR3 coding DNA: TGTGCCAGCAGCTTGGACCCAGCAGCCTACTACGAGCAGTACTTC.

The CDR3 DNA reads TGTGCCAGCAGCTTTATAAGGGGAAAAGATGAGCAGTTCTTC. Its translation: CASSFIRGKDEQFF. The chain is built from TRBV11-2 and TRBJ2-1, with a weak D call TRBD1 (5 bases). The germline V gene has CDR1 SGHAT and CDR2 FQNNGV. The V and J ends lost 3 bases and 8 bases respectively, with 14 bases between them. The CDR3 extends over 14 amino acids.

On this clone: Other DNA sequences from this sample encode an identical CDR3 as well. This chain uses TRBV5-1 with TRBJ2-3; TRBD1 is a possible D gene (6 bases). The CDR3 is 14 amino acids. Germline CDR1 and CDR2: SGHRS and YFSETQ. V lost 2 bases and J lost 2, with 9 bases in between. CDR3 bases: TGCGCCAGCAGCTTAACAGGGCCCACAGATACGCAGTATTTT. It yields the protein CASSLTGPTDTQYF.

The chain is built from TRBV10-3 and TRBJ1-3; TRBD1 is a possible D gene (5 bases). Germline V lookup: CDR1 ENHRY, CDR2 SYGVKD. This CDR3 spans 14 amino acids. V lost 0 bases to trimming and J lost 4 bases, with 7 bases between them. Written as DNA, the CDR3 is TGTGCCATCAGTGAGTCGAGGGGAGGAAACACCATATATTTT. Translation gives CAISESRGGNTIYF.

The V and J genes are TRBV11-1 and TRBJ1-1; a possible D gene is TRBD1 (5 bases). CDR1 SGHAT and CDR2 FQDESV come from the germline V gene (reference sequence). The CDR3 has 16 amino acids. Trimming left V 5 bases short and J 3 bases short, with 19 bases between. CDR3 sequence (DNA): TGTGCCAGCAGCCCGCTCCTGGGGCAGGGCGACACTGAAGCTTTCTTT. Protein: CASSPLLGQGDTEAFF.

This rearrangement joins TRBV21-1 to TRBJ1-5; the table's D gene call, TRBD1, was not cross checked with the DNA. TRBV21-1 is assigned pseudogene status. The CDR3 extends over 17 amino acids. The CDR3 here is CASSKEGRANRVPPQHF. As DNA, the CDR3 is TGTGCCAGCAGCAAAGAAGGAAGGGCCAACAGGGTGCCCCCCCAGCATTTT.